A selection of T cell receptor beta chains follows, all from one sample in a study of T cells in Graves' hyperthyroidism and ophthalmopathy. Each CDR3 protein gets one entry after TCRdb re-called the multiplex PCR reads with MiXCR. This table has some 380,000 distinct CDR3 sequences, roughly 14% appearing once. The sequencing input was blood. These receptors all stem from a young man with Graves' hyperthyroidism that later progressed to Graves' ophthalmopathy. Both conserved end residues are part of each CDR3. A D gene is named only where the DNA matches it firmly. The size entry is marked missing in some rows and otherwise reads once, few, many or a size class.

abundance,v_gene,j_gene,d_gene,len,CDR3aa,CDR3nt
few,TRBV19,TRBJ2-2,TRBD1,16,CASSPHTGGGTGELFF,TGTGCCAGTAGTCCTCACACAGGGGGCGGCACCGGGGAGCTGTTTTTT
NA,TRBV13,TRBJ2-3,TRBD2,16,CASSYWTSGDTDTQYF,TGTGCCAGCAGCTACTGGACTAGCGGGGACACAGATACGCAGTATTTT
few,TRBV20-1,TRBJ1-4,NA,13,CSARFGVDEKLFF,TGCAGTGCTAGATTTGGGGTTGATGAAAAACTGTTTTTT
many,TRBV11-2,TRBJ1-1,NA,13,CASSISGVTEAFF,TGTGCCAGCAGCATCTCAGGGGTCACTGAAGCTTTCTTT
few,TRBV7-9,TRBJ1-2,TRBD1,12,CASSRDRAGYTF,TGTGCCAGCAGCCGGGACAGGGCTGGCTACACCTTC
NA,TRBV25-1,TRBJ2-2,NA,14,CASSGNLNTGELFF,TGTGCCAGCAGTGGGAACCTGAACACCGGGGAGCTGTTTTTT
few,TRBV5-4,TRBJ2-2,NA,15,CASSDREMNTGELFF,TGTGCCAGCAGCGACCGGGAGATGAACACCGGGGAGCTGTTTTTT
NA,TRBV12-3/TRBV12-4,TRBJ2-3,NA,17,CASSFATGKTSTDTQYF,TGTGCCAGCAGTTTCGCGACAGGCAAAACCTCCACAGATACGCAGTATTTT
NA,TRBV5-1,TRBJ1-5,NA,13,CASRSGLESPQHF,TGCGCCAGCAGGTCGGGGTTAGAAAGTCCCCAGCATTTT
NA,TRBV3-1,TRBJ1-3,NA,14,CASSPAPTGNTIYF,TGTGCCAGCAGCCCGGCCCCGACAGGAAACACCATATATTTT
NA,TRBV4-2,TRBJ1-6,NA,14,CASSQVGRDSPLHF,TGTGCCAGCAGCCAGGTGGGACGGGATTCACCCCTCCACTTT